This T cell receptor (beta chain) originates from a study of memory CD4+ T cells and cytomegalovirus serostatus. V gave up 4 bases and J gave up 6 bases, with 12 bases separating them. Germline V gene lookup returns CDR1 MNHEY and CDR2 SMNVEV (reference sequence). There are 14 residues in the CDR3. Libraries were prepared by immunoSEQ multiplex PCR; TCRdb keeps only in-frame clonotypes and omits some of them. The table shows over 75,000 clones, with 80% occurring only once. The sort gate was single viable CD3+CD4+CD8-CD45RO+ cells for memory CD4+ T cells. The chain employs TRBV27 and TRBJ2-2; D might be TRBD2 (5 bases). Sequenced input: memory CD4+ T cells from blood. The source of this sequence is an adult in good health and CMV-seropositive. CDR3 coding DNA: TGTGCCAGCAGTTCAGGACTGGCCCCCGGGGAGCTGTTTTTT. This sequence encodes CASSSGLAPGELFF.